Below are 21 T cell receptor beta chains sequenced from a single sample in a study. One entry per CDR3 protein, called by TCRdb with MiXCR from the RT-PCR reads. Among fewer than 800,000 distinct CDR3 sequences listed, 14% were seen once. Specimen: memory CD4+ T cells from blood. These TCRs come from a female donor in good health, serving as a healthy control.

This clonotype was observed at least ten times. The J gene is TRBJ1-2, the V gene TRBV9; TRBD1 aligns across 8 bases. V was pared by 3 bases and J by 4 bases, with 2 bases of the junction left unmatched. Germline CDR1 SGDLS, CDR2 YYNGEE. CDR3 length equals 13 residues. DNA for the CDR3: TGTGCCAGCAGCGAAACAGGGGGCTATGGCTACACCTTC. Translation: CASSETGGYGYTF.

Here the CDR3 reads CASSSLVGAGEGETQYF. In DNA form, the CDR3 reads TGTGCCAGCAGCTCCCTCGTTGGGGCGGGAGAGGGAGAGACCCAGTACTTC. The chain recombines TRBV9 with TRBJ2-5; TRBD2 matches at 7 bases. Germline CDR1 reads SGDLS; CDR2 reads YYNGEE. The J segment lost 4 bases and the V segment lost 4 bases, leaving 16 bases of the junction unmatched. The CDR3 runs 17 residues.

The chain employs TRBV6-1 and TRBJ2-7; TRBD2 matches 13 bases. The germline gives CDR1 MNHNS, CDR2 SASEGT. CDR3 size: 16 residues. V shed 4 bases, J shed 4 bases, and the junction held 7 bases outside the gene matches. CDR3 sequence: CASSGRGTSGVYEQYF. DNA of the CDR3: TGTGCCAGCAGTGGTAGGGGGACTAGCGGGGTTTACGAGCAGTACTTC.

This clonotype was counted only a few times. The chain links TRBV12-3 or TRBV12-4 to TRBJ1-1; TRBD1 is a possible D gene (6 bases). The CDR3 is made up of 15 amino acids. V was shortened by 5 bases and J by 1 base, with 14 bases between the two germline ends. The CDR3 loop reads CASSPSGTWNTEAFF. The CDR3 DNA reads TGTGCCAGCAGTCCGTCAGGGACATGGAACACTGAAGCTTTCTTT.

The V and J genes are TRBV9 and TRBJ2-2; D ambiguous. V dropped 0 bases and J dropped 6 bases, with 6 bases sitting between them. Germline V gene data show CDR1 as SGDLS and CDR2 as YYNGEE. This CDR3 region has 13 residues. The DNA for the CDR3 is TGTGCCAGCAGCGTAGACCCGGCCGGGGAGCTGTTTTTT. It specifies CASSVDPAGELFF. The full variable domain, with the rest looked up from reference TRBV9 and TRBJ2-2, is DSGVTQTPKHLITATGQRVTLRCSPRSGDLSVYWYQQSLDQGLQFLIQYYNGEERAKGNILERFSAQQFPDLHSELNLSSLELGDSALYFCASSVDPAGELFFGEGSRLTVL.

There are many counts of this clonotype. V gene TRBV20-1 combines with J gene TRBJ2-7; a possible D gene is TRBD1 (5 bases). The CDR3 has 14 residues. Trimming shortened V by 5 bases and J by 2 bases, and 16 bases separated the two germline ends. CDR1 is DFQATT, CDR2 SNEGSKA, per germline (reference sequence). CDR3: CSAVTGTKPYEQYF. The DNA for the CDR3 is TGCAGTGCTGTCACAGGCACCAAACCCTACGAGCAGTACTTC.

This clonotype was observed a few times. The genes are TRBV18 and TRBJ2-1; 8 nucleotides line up with TRBD1. This CDR3 has 16 residues. V dropped 3 bases and J dropped 5; count of bases not matched to a gene: 9. Per germline, CDR1 KGHSH and CDR2 LQKENI. CDR3 DNA: TGTGCCAGCTCACCGTCCTCTGGCAGGGGGCACAATGAGCAGTTCTTC. It translates to CASSPSSGRGHNEQFF. The complete variable domain, with remaining parts taken from reference TRBV18 and TRBJ2-1, reads NAGVMQNPRHLVRRRGQEARLRCSPMKGHSHVYWYRQLPEEGLKFMVYLQKENIIDESGMPKERFSAEFPKEGPSILRIQQVVRGDSAAYFCASSPSSGRGHNEQFFGPGTRLTVL.

This rearrangement joins TRBV12-3 or TRBV12-4 to TRBJ2-2, with 7 bases aligning to TRBD2. With V trimmed by 10 bases and J by 3 bases, 5 bases remained unmatched. This CDR3 has 13 amino acids. CDR3 nucleotide sequence: TGTGCCAACCACCGGGGGGACACCGGGGAGCTGTTTTTT. It specifies CANHRGDTGELFF.

The sample holds many counts of this clonotype. This CDR3 reads CASSLRLTGAEQFF. In DNA, the CDR3 is TGCGCCAGCAGCTTGAGGCTCACAGGGGCTGAGCAGTTCTTC. The genes are TRBV5-1 and TRBJ2-1, with 7 bases fitting TRBD1. With V trimmed by 1 base and J by 9 bases, 7 bases remained unmatched. CDR3 size: 14 residues. CDR1 SGHRS and CDR2 YFSETQ come from the germline V gene. Supplemented by reference TRBV5-1 and TRBJ2-1, the full variable domain reads KAGVTQTPRYLIKTRGQQVTLSCSPISGHRSVSWYQQTPGQGLQFLFEYFSETQRNKGNFPGRFSGRQFSNSRSEMNVSTLELGDSALYLCASSLRLTGAEQFFGPGTRLTVL.

The chain joins TRBV5-1 to TRBJ1-3; a weak D match, TRBD1 (6 bases). Germline CDR1 reads SGHRS; CDR2 reads YFSETQ. V was trimmed by 4 bases and J by 0 bases, leaving 14 bases between them. This CDR3 region has 16 residues. The CDR3, as DNA: TGCGCCAGCAGCCCGGGACATGGCCCCTCTGGAAACACCATATATTTT. Its protein product is CASSPGHGPSGNTIYF. Full variable domain (outside the CDR3, taken from reference TRBV5-1 and TRBJ1-3): KAGVTQTPRYLIKTRGQQVTLSCSPISGHRSVSWYQQTPGQGLQFLFEYFSETQRNKGNFPGRFSGRQFSNSRSEMNVSTLELGDSALYLCASSPGHGPSGNTIYFGEGSWLTVV.

Written as DNA, the CDR3 is TGCAGTGCTAGCGGGGCGGCATCCTACGAGCAGTACTTC. The encoded protein is CSASGAASYEQYF. The chain couples TRBV20-1 to TRBJ2-7; D possibly uses TRBD1 or TRBD2 (5 bases each). The CDR3 length is 13 residues. Trimming pared 3 bases from V and 1 base from J, leaving 10 bases between. Germline CDR1 DFQATT, CDR2 SNEGSKA (reference sequence).

This clonotype was counted many times. V and J are TRBV6-5 and TRBJ2-1, with unresolved D. CDR1 and CDR2 (germline): MNHEY, SVGAGI. This CDR3 contains 11 residues. V was clipped by 6 bases and J by 13 bases, with 13 bases between them. The CDR3 DNA sequence: TGTGCCAGCAGGGGTCGAATTAGTCAGTTCTTC. Its protein is CASRGRISQFF.

This clonotype was seen more than once but under ten times. The chain recombines TRBV20-1 with TRBJ2-7; D might be TRBD1 (5 bases). This CDR3 comprises 15 residues. V was trimmed by 0 bases and J by 5 bases, leaving 17 bases between them. In germline, CDR1 is DFQATT, CDR2 SNEGSKA (reference sequence). In nucleotides, the CDR3 is TGCAGTGCTAGAGATCCATCGGCAGGGTTTAACGAGCAGTACTTC. This translates into CSARDPSAGFNEQYF.

This clonotype was recorded a few times. For the CDR3, the DNA is TGTGCCAGCAGCCCCCTCAGCGGGAGGGGGGAAGAGACCCAGTACTTC. This translates into CASSPLSGRGEETQYF. This rearrangement joins TRBV3-1 to TRBJ2-5; 10 bases map to TRBD2. The germline gives CDR1 LGHDT, CDR2 YNNKEL (reference sequence). V gave up 4 bases and J gave up 3 bases; unmatched junction bases: 8. The CDR3 is 16 residues long.

This clonotype has just a few counts. The chain carries TRBV5-1 and TRBJ2-3, with D possibly matching TRBD1 (6 bases). The V gene lost 4 bases and the J gene lost 4 bases, with 16 bases spanning the gap. Looked up from germline, CDR1 is SGHRS and CDR2 is YFSETQ. The CDR3 extends over 15 amino acids. The CDR3 loop is CASSPIGTLPDTQYF. The CDR3 DNA reads TGCGCCAGCAGCCCCATCGGGACATTGCCAGATACGCAGTATTTT.

The V gene is TRBV5-4, the J gene TRBJ1-3; D remains unclear. This CDR3 is 13 amino acids long. Germline V gene lookup returns CDR1 SGHNT and CDR2 YYREEE (reference sequence). The V end was cut by 3 bases, the J end by 4 bases, with 8 bases between. CDR3 protein: CASSYEQGNTIYF. DNA for the CDR3: TGTGCCAGCAGCTATGAACAGGGAAACACCATATATTTT.

The chain has TRBV21-1 and TRBJ2-2; the D call of TRBD1 is as the table states it, not checked on the DNA. TRBV21-1 is given as a pseudogene. This CDR3 comprises 16 residues. DNA of the CDR3: TGTGCCACCTATTACCGACGGGGGGAAGACACCGGGGAGCTGTTTTTT. Its protein is CATYYRRGEDTGELFF.

V and J are TRBV28 and TRBJ1-6; TRBD1 agrees at 7 bases. V shed 8 bases, J shed 7 bases, and the junction held 5 bases outside the gene matches. The CDR3 is 13 amino acids. From germline, CDR1 is MDHEN and CDR2 SYDVKM. CDR3 nucleotides: TGTGCCAGCCAATACAGGGGAAATTCACCCCTCCACTTT. Protein: CASQYRGNSPLHF.

This clonotype was observed a few times. The V and J genes are TRBV6-1 and TRBJ1-6; D is ambiguous. The CDR3 sequence is 17 residues long. Germline CDR1 MNHNS, CDR2 SASEGT. V was pared by 6 bases and J by 0 bases, with 15 bases between. The CDR3 region is CASSLDTSGSYNSPLHF. The CDR3 bases are TGTGCCAGCAGCCTTGACACCTCGGGCTCCTATAATTCACCCCTCCACTTT.

This clonotype was observed many times. V gene TRBV7-3 combines with J gene TRBJ1-6; no definite D call. The CDR3 is made up of 12 amino acids. Germline CDR1 is SGHTA and CDR2 is FQGTGA. V lost 3 bases, J lost 8 bases, and 5 bases lay in between. The DNA for the CDR3 is TGTGCCAGCAGCTTTAAGTATTCACCCCTCCACTTT. Amino acids: CASSFKYSPLHF.

This clonotype showed up just a few times. This chain connects TRBV5-1 to TRBJ2-2; TRBD1 agrees at 9 bases. This CDR3 contains 16 residues. Germline CDR1 is SGHRS and CDR2 is YFSETQ. V lost 2 bases to trimming and J lost 0 bases; unmatched junction nucleotides: 2. CDR3 residues: CASSFTGGANTGELFF. CDR3 nucleotides: TGCGCCAGCAGCTTCACAGGGGGCGCGAACACCGGGGAGCTGTTTTTT.